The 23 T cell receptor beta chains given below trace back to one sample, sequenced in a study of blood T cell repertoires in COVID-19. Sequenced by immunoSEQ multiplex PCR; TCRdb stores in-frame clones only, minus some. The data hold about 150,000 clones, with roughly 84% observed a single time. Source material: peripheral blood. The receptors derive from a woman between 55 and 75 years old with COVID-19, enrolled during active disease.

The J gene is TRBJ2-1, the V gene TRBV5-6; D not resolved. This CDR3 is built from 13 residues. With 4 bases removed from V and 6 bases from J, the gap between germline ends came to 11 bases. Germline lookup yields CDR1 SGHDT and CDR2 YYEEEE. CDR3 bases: TGTGCCAGCAGCCGCCGTTCAGGCAATGAGCAGTTCTTC. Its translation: CASSRRSGNEQFF.

The DNA of the CDR3 is TGTGCCAGCAGTGAAGCGCTTCGTTGGGGCCCGGGTGGGGGCTACACCTTC. This translates into CASSEALRWGPGGGYTF. V usage is TRBV6-1 and J usage is TRBJ1-2; D perhaps matches TRBD1 (5 bases). V lost 0 bases and J 8 bases, leaving 22 bases between the germline ends. The CDR3 totals 17 residues. Germline CDR1 reads MNHNS; CDR2 reads SASEGT.

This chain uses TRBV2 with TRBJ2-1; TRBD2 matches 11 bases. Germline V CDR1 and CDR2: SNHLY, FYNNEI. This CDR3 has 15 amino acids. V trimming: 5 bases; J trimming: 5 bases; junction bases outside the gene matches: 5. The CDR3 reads CASSTSGGRNNEQFF. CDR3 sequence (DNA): TGTGCCAGCAGTACTAGCGGGGGTCGAAACAATGAGCAGTTCTTC.

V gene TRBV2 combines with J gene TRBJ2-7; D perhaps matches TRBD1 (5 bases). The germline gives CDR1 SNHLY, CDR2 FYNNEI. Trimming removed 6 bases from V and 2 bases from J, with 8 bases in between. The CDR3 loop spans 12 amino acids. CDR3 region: CASRQVPYEQYV. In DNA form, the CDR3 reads TGTGCCAGCAGACAGGTACCCTACGAGCAGTACGTC.

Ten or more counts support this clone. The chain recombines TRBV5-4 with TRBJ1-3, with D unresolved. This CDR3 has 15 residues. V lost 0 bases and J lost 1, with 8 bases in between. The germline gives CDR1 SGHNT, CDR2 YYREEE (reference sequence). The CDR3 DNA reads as TGTGCCAGCAGCTTGGCCGGGGTGTCTGGAAACACCATATATTTT. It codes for CASSLAGVSGNTIYF.

Here the CDR3 reads CASSWGGRGDQYF. Here the CDR3 DNA reads TGTGCCAGCAGCTGGGGGGGCCGGGGGGACCAGTACTTC. V usage is TRBV5-8 and J usage is TRBJ2-5; D is perhaps TRBD2 (7 bases). The germline V and J ends were trimmed by 3 bases and 10 bases, with 16 bases remaining between them. The V gene's germline CDR1 is SGHTS and CDR2 YDEGEE. The CDR3 is made up of 13 amino acids.

The CDR3 sequence is CASRGSGGEQYF. CDR3 DNA sequence: TGTGCCAGCAGGGGATCAGGGGGGGAGCAGTACTTC. This chain uses TRBV7-6 with TRBJ2-7, with D possibly being TRBD1 (7 bases). The germline V and J ends were trimmed by 6 bases and 7 bases, with 13 bases remaining between them. The germline gives CDR1 SGHVS, CDR2 FNYEAQ. This CDR3 contains 12 residues. Combining the CDR3 with reference TRBV7-6 and TRBJ2-7 gives the whole variable domain GAGVSQSPRYKVTKRGQDVALRCDPISGHVSLYWYRQALGQGPEFLTYFNYEAQQDKSGLPNDRFSAERPEGSISTLTIQRTEQRDSAMYRCASRGSGGEQYFGPGTRLTVT.

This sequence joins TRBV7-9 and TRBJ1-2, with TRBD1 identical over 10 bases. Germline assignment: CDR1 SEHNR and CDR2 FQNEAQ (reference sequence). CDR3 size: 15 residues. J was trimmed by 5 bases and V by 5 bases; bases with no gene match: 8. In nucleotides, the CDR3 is TGTGCCAGCAGCAACCGGGACAGGGGCAGTTATGGCTACACCTTC. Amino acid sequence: CASSNRDRGSYGYTF.

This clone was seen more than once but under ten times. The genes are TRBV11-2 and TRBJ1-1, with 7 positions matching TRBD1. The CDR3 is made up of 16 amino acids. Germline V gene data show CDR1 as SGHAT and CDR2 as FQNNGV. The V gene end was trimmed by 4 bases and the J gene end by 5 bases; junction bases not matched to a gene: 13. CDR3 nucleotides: TGTGCCAGCAGCTCGCTGTTACGGACAGGACGAACTGAAGCTTTCTTT. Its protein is CASSSLLRTGRTEAFF.

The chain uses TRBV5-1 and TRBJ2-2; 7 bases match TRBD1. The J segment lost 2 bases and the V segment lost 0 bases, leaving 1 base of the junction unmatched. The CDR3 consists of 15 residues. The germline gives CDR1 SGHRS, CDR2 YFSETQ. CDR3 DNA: TGCGCCAGCAGCTTGGACAGGGGAAACACCGGGGAGCTGTTTTTT. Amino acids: CASSLDRGNTGELFF.

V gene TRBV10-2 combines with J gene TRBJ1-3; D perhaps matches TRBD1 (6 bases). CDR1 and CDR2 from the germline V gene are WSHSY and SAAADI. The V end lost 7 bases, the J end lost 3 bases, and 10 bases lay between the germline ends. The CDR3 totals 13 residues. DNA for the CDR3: TGCGCCAGCACCACACAGGGTGGAAACACCATATATTTT. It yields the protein CASTTQGGNTIYF.

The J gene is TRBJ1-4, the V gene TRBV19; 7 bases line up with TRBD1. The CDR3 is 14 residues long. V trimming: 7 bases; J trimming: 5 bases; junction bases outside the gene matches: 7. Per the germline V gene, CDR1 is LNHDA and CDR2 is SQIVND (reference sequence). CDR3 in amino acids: CASTRTRGNEKLFF. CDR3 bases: TGTGCCAGTACCCGGACCAGGGGGAATGAAAAACTGTTTTTT.

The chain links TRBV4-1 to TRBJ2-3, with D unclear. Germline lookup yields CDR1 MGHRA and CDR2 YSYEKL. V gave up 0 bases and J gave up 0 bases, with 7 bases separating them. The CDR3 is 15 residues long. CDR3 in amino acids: CASSQEGASTDTQYF. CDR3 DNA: TGCGCCAGCAGCCAAGAAGGAGCGAGCACAGATACGCAGTATTTT.

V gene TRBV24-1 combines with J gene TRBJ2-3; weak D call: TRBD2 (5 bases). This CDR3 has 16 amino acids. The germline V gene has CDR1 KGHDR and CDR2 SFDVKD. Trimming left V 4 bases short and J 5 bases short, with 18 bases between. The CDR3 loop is CATSDLGGSPGDTQYF. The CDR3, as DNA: TGTGCCACCAGTGACCTTGGAGGTTCCCCAGGAGATACGCAGTATTTT.

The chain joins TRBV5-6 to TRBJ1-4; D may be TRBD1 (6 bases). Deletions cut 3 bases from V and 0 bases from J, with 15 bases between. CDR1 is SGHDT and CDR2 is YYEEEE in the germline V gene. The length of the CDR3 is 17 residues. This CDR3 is CASSSTGIPATNEKLFF. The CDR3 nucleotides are TGTGCCAGCAGCTCGACAGGAATTCCTGCAACTAATGAAAAACTGTTTTTT.

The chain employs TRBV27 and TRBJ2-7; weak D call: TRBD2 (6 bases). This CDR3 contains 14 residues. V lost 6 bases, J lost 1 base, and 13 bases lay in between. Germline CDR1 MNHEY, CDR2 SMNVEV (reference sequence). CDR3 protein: CASRRRDLSYEQYF. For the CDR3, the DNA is TGTGCCAGCAGGAGAAGGGACTTATCCTACGAGCAGTACTTC.

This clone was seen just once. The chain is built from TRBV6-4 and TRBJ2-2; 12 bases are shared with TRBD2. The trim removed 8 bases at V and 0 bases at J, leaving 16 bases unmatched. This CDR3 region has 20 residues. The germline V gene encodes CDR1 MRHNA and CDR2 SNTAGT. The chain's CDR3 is CASGEFGTSGPVANTGELFF. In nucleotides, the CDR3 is TGTGCCAGCGGAGAGTTCGGGACTAGCGGGCCGGTCGCGAACACCGGGGAGCTGTTTTTT.

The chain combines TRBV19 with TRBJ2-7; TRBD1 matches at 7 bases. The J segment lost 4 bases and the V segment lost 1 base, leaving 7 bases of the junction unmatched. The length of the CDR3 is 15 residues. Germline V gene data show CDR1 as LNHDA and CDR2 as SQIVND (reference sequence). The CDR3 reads CASSIGTGAYYEQYF. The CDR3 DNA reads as TGTGCCAGTAGTATAGGTACAGGGGCATATTACGAGCAGTACTTC.

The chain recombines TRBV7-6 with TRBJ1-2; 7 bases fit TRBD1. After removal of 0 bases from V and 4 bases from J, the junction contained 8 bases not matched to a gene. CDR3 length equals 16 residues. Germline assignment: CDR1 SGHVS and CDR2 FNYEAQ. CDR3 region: CASSLATGSPPYGYTF. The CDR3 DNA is TGTGCCAGCAGCTTAGCGACAGGGAGCCCTCCCTATGGCTACACCTTC.

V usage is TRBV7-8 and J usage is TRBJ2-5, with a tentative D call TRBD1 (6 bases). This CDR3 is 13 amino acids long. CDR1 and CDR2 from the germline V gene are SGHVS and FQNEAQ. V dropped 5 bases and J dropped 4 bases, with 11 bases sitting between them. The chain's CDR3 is CASSEGQRETQYF. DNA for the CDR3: TGTGCCAGCAGCGAGGGACAACGAGAGACCCAGTACTTC.

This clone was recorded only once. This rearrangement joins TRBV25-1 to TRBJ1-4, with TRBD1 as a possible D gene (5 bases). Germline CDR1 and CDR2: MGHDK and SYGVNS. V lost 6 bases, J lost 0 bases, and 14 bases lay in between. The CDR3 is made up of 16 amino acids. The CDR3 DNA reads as TGTGCCAGCAGGCCGGGACTATCTCCAACTAATGAAAAACTGTTTTTT. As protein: CASRPGLSPTNEKLFF.

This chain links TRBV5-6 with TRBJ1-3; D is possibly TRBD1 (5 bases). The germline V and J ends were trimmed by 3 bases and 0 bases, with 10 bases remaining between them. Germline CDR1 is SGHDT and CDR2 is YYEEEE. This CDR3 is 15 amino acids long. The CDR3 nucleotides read TGTGCCAGCAGCTACGAGACAGTCTCTGGAAACACCATATATTTT. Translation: CASSYETVSGNTIYF.

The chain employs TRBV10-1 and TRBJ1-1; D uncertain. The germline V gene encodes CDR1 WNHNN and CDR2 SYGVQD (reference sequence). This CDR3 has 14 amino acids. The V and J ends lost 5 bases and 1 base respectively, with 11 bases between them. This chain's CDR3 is CASSPSTANTEAFF. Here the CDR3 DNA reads TGCGCCAGCAGTCCCTCCACAGCGAACACTGAAGCTTTCTTT.